Below, 15 T cell receptor beta chains from the same sample are listed, as sequenced in a study of CD8+ T cells in alopecia areata. Extracted RNA was reverse transcribed into cDNA, the sequencing template. Assay: immunoSEQ multiplex PCR; the TCRdb copy retains only in-frame clones and omits some. The repertoire has about 110,000 clones, roughly 60% of them found once; the top ten carry less than 25%. Sequenced: CD8+ T cells sorted from blood. The origin of the receptors is a human donor in good health.

V is TRBV19 and J is TRBJ2-7; a possible D gene is TRBD1 (5 bases). Germline V gives CDR1 LNHDA, CDR2 SQIVND (reference sequence). The CDR3 runs 13 residues. V was clipped by 5 bases and J by 0 bases, with 8 bases between them. The DNA for the CDR3 is TGTGCCAGTAGTCCAGGGCCCTCCTACGAGCAGTACTTC. It specifies CASSPGPSYEQYF.

The genes are TRBV5-6 and TRBJ1-1; D ambiguous. CDR1 and CDR2 from the germline V gene are SGHDT and YYEEEE. The CDR3 runs 13 residues. With 0 bases removed from V and 0 bases from J, the gap between germline ends came to 3 bases. Here the CDR3 reads CASSLGVNTEAFF. In nucleotides, the CDR3 is TGTGCCAGCAGCTTGGGGGTGAACACTGAAGCTTTCTTT.

This clone was picked up a small number of times. One end of the junction varies from germline; a read error may be responsible. The chain couples TRBV6-1 to TRBJ2-6; TRBD1 is a possible D gene (5 bases). This CDR3 is built from 15 residues. The germline gives CDR1 MNHNS, CDR2 SASEGT. The CDR3 here is CASSGYFSGANALTF. The CDR3 DNA sequence: TGTGCCAGCAGTGGGTACTTCTCTGGGGCCAACGCCCTGACTTTC.

This rearrangement joins TRBV15 to TRBJ2-5; D may match TRBD1 or TRBD2 (5 bases each). V was trimmed by 3 bases and J by 9 bases, leaving 14 bases between them. Per the germline V gene, CDR1 is LNHNV and CDR2 is YYDKDF (reference sequence). This CDR3 is 13 amino acids long. The CDR3 nucleotides read TGTGCCACCAGCAGCCGGGACCGGGGTGCCCAGTACTTC. Its protein is CATSSRDRGAQYF.

The chain recombines TRBV7-9 with TRBJ2-1, with D maybe TRBD2 (6 bases). The CDR3 sequence is 13 residues long. Germline lookup yields CDR1 SEHNR and CDR2 FQNEAQ (reference sequence). V lost 0 bases and J lost 7, with 7 bases in between. CDR3 nucleotides: TGTGCCAGCAGCTTAGCGGAGGGAAATGAGCAGTTCTTC. This codes for CASSLAEGNEQFF.

The rearrangement joins TRBV29-1 to TRBJ2-1; TRBD1 might be the D (6 bases). With 5 bases removed from V and 2 bases from J, the gap between germline ends came to 19 bases. Germline V gene sequence: CDR1 SQVTM, CDR2 ANQGSEA. This CDR3 is built from 16 residues. The CDR3, as DNA: TGCAGCGTTACCGAGGACAGTCGATTGGCCTACAATGAGCAGTTCTTC. Translating it yields CSVTEDSRLAYNEQFF.

The V call is TRBV4-1, the J call TRBJ1-6; D is unclear. V was cut by 0 bases and J by 5 bases, with 14 bases left in between. Germline lookup yields CDR1 MGHRA and CDR2 YSYEKL. The length of the CDR3 is 17 residues. The CDR3 bases are TGCGCCAGCAGCCAAGATCGGGTACCTTTGGATAATTCACCCCTCCACTTT. Translated: CASSQDRVPLDNSPLHF.

On this clone itself: The sample holds other DNA sequences that translate to the same CDR3. The chain links TRBV5-6 to TRBJ2-7; D gene ambiguous. Between the trimmed V and J ends, which lost 0 bases and 3 bases, there was a span of 7 bases. The CDR3 extends over 13 amino acids. Germline V gives CDR1 SGHDT, CDR2 YYEEEE. The CDR3 is CASSLGQSYEQYF. In nucleotides, the CDR3 is TGTGCCAGCAGCTTGGGGCAAAGCTACGAGCAGTACTTC.

The J gene is TRBJ2-5, the V gene TRBV18; TRBD2 is a possible D gene (6 bases). Between the trimmed V and J ends, which lost 2 bases and 5 bases, there was a span of 18 bases. This CDR3 is built from 16 residues. Looked up from germline, CDR1 is KGHSH and CDR2 is LQKENI. The chain's CDR3 is CASSPTERARVETQYF. DNA for the CDR3: TGTGCCAGCTCACCAACTGAGCGGGCCCGGGTTGAGACCCAGTACTTC. Drawing the rest from reference TRBV18 and TRBJ2-5, the complete variable domain is NAGVMQNPRHLVRRRGQEARLRCSPMKGHSHVYWYRQLPEEGLKFMVYLQKENIIDESGMPKERFSAEFPKEGPSILRIQQVVRGDSAAYFCASSPTERARVETQYFGPGTRLLVL.

The chain has TRBV13 and TRBJ2-7, with 11 nucleotides matching TRBD1. The CDR3 is 14 amino acids. The J segment lost 5 bases and the V segment lost 5 bases, leaving 5 bases of the junction unmatched. The V gene's germline CDR1 is PRHDT and CDR2 FYEKMQ (reference sequence). The CDR3 sequence: CASSLGTGGDEQYF. Here the CDR3 DNA reads TGTGCCAGCAGCCTGGGGACAGGGGGGGACGAGCAGTACTTC.

The chain carries TRBV5-6 and TRBJ1-5; D call uncertain. The germline gives CDR1 SGHDT, CDR2 YYEEEE. This CDR3 comprises 15 residues. The V end was cut by 1 base, the J end by 6 bases, with 14 bases between. CDR3: CASSLLGGAGQPQHF. The CDR3 nucleotides read TGTGCCAGCAGCTTGCTCGGTGGAGCAGGTCAGCCCCAGCATTTT.

As concerns this clone: A far larger clone is one nucleotide away, so this likely arose from a read error. The chain links TRBV9 to TRBJ2-5, with 10 bases matching TRBD1. The J call may be mistaken, given a closer DNA end match to TRBJ2-7. CDR3 size: 14 residues. Germline CDR1 SGDLS, CDR2 YYNGEE. The CDR3 coding sequence is TGTGCCAGCAGCGTCGGGACAGGGGCCTACGAGCAGTACTTC. Amino acids: CASSVGTGAYEQYF.

The sample holds a few counts of this clone. The gene calls are TRBV2 and TRBJ2-7; D gene ambiguous. The CDR3 is 11 residues long. In germline, CDR1 is SNHLY, CDR2 FYNNEI. V shed 6 bases and J shed 2 bases, with 5 bases lying between them. The DNA of the CDR3 is TGTGCCAGCAGCCTTGCCTACGAGCAGTACTTC. Translating gives CASSLAYEQYF.

The gene calls are TRBV4-3 and TRBJ1-5, with 9 bases lining up with TRBD1. J gave up 6 bases and V 0 bases, and 3 bases lay outside the gene matches. Germline CDR1 LGHNA, CDR2 YSLEER. This CDR3 is 15 amino acids long. CDR3 amino acids: CASSQDGTGSQPQHF. The CDR3 DNA sequence: TGCGCCAGCAGCCAAGATGGGACAGGGAGTCAGCCCCAGCATTTT.

This chain uses TRBV28 with TRBJ2-7; TRBD1 matches 8 bases. The length of the CDR3 is 15 residues. Germline V gene data show CDR1 as MDHEN and CDR2 as SYDVKM. J lost 3 bases, V lost 2 bases, and 6 bases had no gene match. The CDR3 loop is CASSLGVDRGYEQYF. The CDR3 nucleotides are TGTGCCAGCAGTTTAGGGGTAGACAGGGGCTACGAGCAGTACTTC.